Listed below are T cell receptor beta chains from one sample, sequenced in a study of blood T cell repertoires in COVID-19. Using immunoSEQ multiplex PCR, the repertoire was profiled, and TCRdb retains in-frame clones only, with some absent. The profile shows about 480,000 clones, approximately 88% of them singletons. Sequencing was carried out using peripheral blood. The receptors here all came from a woman aged 50 to 65 with COVID-19, enrolled during active disease. Both conserved end residues are trimmed from each CDR3. The order of the fields is V gene, D gene, CDR3 length, CDR3 protein. The D gene is left open where the match is weak.

v_call: TRBV15
d_call: NA
cdr3_length: 14
cdr3_aa: ATSRGGDVRNNEQF

v_call: TRBV2
d_call: TRBD1
cdr3_length: 12
cdr3_aa: ASSEAGQHQPQH

v_call: TRBV5-4
d_call: NA
cdr3_length: 13
cdr3_aa: ASSLGGESNEKLF

v_call: TRBV4-2
d_call: NA
cdr3_length: 11
cdr3_aa: ASSLRGGNGYT

v_call: TRBV6-5
d_call: NA
cdr3_length: 11
cdr3_aa: ASGRGQNTEAF

v_call: TRBV5-1
d_call: TRBD1
cdr3_length: 13
cdr3_aa: ASAGTGANNSPLH

v_call: TRBV29-1
d_call: NA
cdr3_length: 13
cdr3_aa: SVEDLGGGYYGYT

v_call: TRBV10-3
d_call: NA
cdr3_length: 11
cdr3_aa: ASKQVAESPLH

v_call: TRBV4-1
d_call: TRBD1
cdr3_length: 15
cdr3_aa: ASSQDALGTGGYGYT

v_call: TRBV10-1
d_call: TRBD1
cdr3_length: 12
cdr3_aa: ATAPGTANTEAF

v_call: TRBV5-4
d_call: TRBD1
cdr3_length: 13
cdr3_aa: ASSLPGQGDTEAF

v_call: TRBV4-1
d_call: NA
cdr3_length: 13
cdr3_aa: ASSQDKEGYGGYT

v_call: TRBV9
d_call: NA
cdr3_length: 14
cdr3_aa: ASSASGGPAGDTQY

v_call: TRBV5-1
d_call: TRBD2
cdr3_length: 15
cdr3_aa: ASSILGTSGVGETQY

v_call: TRBV19
d_call: NA
cdr3_length: 12
cdr3_aa: ASKRQSVVDEQY

v_call: TRBV7-6
d_call: NA
cdr3_length: 14
cdr3_aa: ASSPYRGRGDYGYT

v_call: TRBV9
d_call: TRBD1
cdr3_length: 13
cdr3_aa: ASSVQGVPGNTIY

v_call: TRBV3-1/TRBV3-2
d_call: NA
cdr3_length: 12
cdr3_aa: ASSQTAGVYGYT

v_call: TRBV6-5
d_call: NA
cdr3_length: 13
cdr3_aa: ASSSRQKGSYEQY

v_call: TRBV5-4
d_call: TRBD1
cdr3_length: 11
cdr3_aa: ASSLVSGGGYT

v_call: TRBV6-5
d_call: TRBD2
cdr3_length: 12
cdr3_aa: ASRLAGGGETQY

v_call: TRBV24-1
d_call: NA
cdr3_length: 15
cdr3_aa: ATSDSRPGGRTDTQY